This TCR beta chain derives from a study of post-analysis software for immune sequencing data. Points from the study as a whole: Same-batch preparations were strongly co-clustered by F measure. Comparison of patients with controls showed five TRBV segments more frequent in patients, TRBV5-6, TRBV5-1 and TRBV20-1 among them.

To note about this clonotype: Its antigen remains unknown.

With 0 bases removed from V and 8 bases from J, the gap between germline ends came to 21 bases. The germline V gene has CDR1 SGHRS and CDR2 YFSETQ. This CDR3 comprises 17 residues. The TCR beta cDNA libraries carried unique molecular identifiers. Each batch of roughly 1 to 11 million T cells produced 500,000 to 550,000 cDNA molecules. In TCRdb, the PCR reads were re-called with MiXCR into one record per CDR3 protein. The repertoire has about 820,000 distinct CDR3 sequences, around 53% of them found once; the top ten carry 4.6%. The V gene is TRBV5-1, the J gene TRBJ2-1; a weak D match, TRBD2 (5 bases). The clonotype was recovered from a girl between 10 and 17 years old with multiple sclerosis. Sequences were obtained from blood. The CDR3 DNA reads TGCGCCAGCAGCTTGGTCCTAGCCGTTCCCTTGGCGGATGAGCAGTTCTTC. Its translation is CASSLVLAVPLADEQFF.